This T cell receptor beta chain came from a study of blood T cell repertoires in COVID-19. Study-level background: Spain, Italy and the United States supplied samples that represented acute and convalescent COVID-19.

V dropped 4 bases and J dropped 0 bases, with 13 bases sitting between them. Germline values: CDR1 KGHSH, CDR2 LQKENI. The CDR3 length is 16 residues. Measured with immunoSEQ multiplex PCR; TCRdb has only the in-frame clones, and not every one. The profile shows a few hundred thousand clones, roughly 89% of them singletons. The specimen was PBMCs or T cells enriched from blood (not recorded which). This sequence originates from a woman in her late teens or twenties with acute COVID-19. V and J are TRBV18 and TRBJ1-3; D possibly corresponds to TRBD1 (6 bases). The CDR3 DNA sequence: TGTGCCAGCTCACTTGGACAGTTATTCTCTGGAAACACCATATATTTT. Protein product: CASSLGQLFSGNTIYF.